The 11 T cell receptor beta chains listed next were all sequenced from one sample in a study of blood T cell repertoires in COVID-19. The assay was immunoSEQ multiplex PCR, and TCRdb's table has in-frame clones only and misses some. This table holds approximately 350,000 clones, 85% to 90% found once. The material sequenced was peripheral blood. The receptors originated from a woman between 45 and 65 years old with COVID-19, enrolled during active disease.

V and J are TRBV7-8 and TRBJ2-7, with TRBD2 matching 10 bases. This CDR3 contains 15 residues. Per the germline V gene, CDR1 is SGHVS and CDR2 is FQNEAQ. The V segment lost 6 bases and the J segment 4 bases; nucleotides outside the gene matches: 9. The CDR3 region is CASRPALAGGYEQYF. CDR3 sequence (DNA): TGTGCCAGCAGGCCAGCCTTAGCGGGAGGATACGAGCAGTACTTC. Combining the CDR3 with reference TRBV7-8 and TRBJ2-7 gives the whole variable domain GAGVSQSPRYKVAKRGQDVALRCDPISGHVSLFWYQQALGQGPEFLTYFQNEAQLDKSGLPSDRFFAERPEGSVSTLKIQRTQQEDSAVYLCASRPALAGGYEQYFGPGTRLTVT.

The chain has TRBV4-3 and TRBJ2-1; 11 bases fit TRBD2. The V gene end was trimmed by 0 bases and the J gene end by 4 bases; junction bases not matched to a gene: 2. Germline V gene lookup returns CDR1 LGHNA and CDR2 YSLEER. The CDR3 is 16 residues long. The CDR3 bases are TGCGCCAGCAGCCAAGAGGCTAGCGGGAGGTACAATGAGCAGTTCTTC. This codes for CASSQEASGRYNEQFF.

This chain joins TRBV2 and TRBJ2-7, with a tentative D call TRBD2 (5 bases). The V end was cut by 4 bases, the J end by 0 bases, with 10 bases between. Germline CDR1 SNHLY, CDR2 FYNNEI. The CDR3 is 14 amino acids. The CDR3 region has the DNA TGTGCCAGCAGTGGTGGAGGATTCTCCTACGAGCAGTACTTC. Its translation is CASSGGGFSYEQYF.

This clone has a handful of counts. J is TRBJ1-5 and V is TRBV5-1; D is unresolved. In germline, CDR1 is SGHRS, CDR2 YFSETQ. CDR3 length: 13 residues. Trimming took 4 bases from V and 11 from J, leaving 16 bases between them. In nucleotides, the CDR3 is TGCGCCAGCAGCCTAGACGGCGGGATGTCCCAGCATTTT. Translation gives CASSLDGGMSQHF.

The rearrangement links TRBV13 to TRBJ1-4; TRBD1 is a possible D gene (6 bases). The CDR3 contains 15 residues. Germline V gene lookup returns CDR1 PRHDT and CDR2 FYEKMQ (reference sequence). Between the trimmed V and J ends, which lost 6 bases and 5 bases, there was a span of 16 bases. CDR3 sequence (DNA): TGTGCCAGCAGAAGGAGACAGGCGCCCAATGAAAAACTGTTTTTT. Translation: CASRRRQAPNEKLFF.

V is TRBV4-3 and J is TRBJ2-2; 7 nucleotides line up with TRBD1. V shed 5 bases, J shed 4 bases, and the junction held 4 bases outside the gene matches. CDR3 length: 14 residues. The V gene's germline CDR1 is LGHNA and CDR2 YSLEER. The CDR3 protein is CASSTQGSTGELFF. The CDR3 nucleotides are TGCGCCAGCAGCACACAGGGGTCCACCGGGGAGCTGTTTTTT.

The chain has TRBV14 and TRBJ1-1; possible D gene TRBD1, 6 bases. Germline CDR1 reads SGHDN; CDR2 reads FVKESK. This CDR3 has 13 residues. V shed 4 bases and J shed 9 bases, with 15 bases lying between them. The DNA for the CDR3 is TGTGCCAGCAGCCGCGAGGGGGGGACAAAAGCTTTCTTT. The encoded protein is CASSREGGTKAFF. Full variable domain (rest looked up from reference TRBV14 and TRBJ1-1): EAGVTQFPSHSVIEKGQTVTLRCDPISGHDNLYWYRRVMGKEIKFLLHFVKESKQDESGMPNNRFLAERTGGTYSTLKVQPAELEDSGVYFCASSREGGTKAFFGQGTRLTVV.

This clone was found once. This chain joins TRBV7-2 and TRBJ2-2; weak D call: TRBD2 (6 bases). The CDR3 spans 15 residues. Germline CDR1 SGHTA, CDR2 FQGNSA. V gave up 4 bases and J gave up 9 bases, with 18 bases separating them. CDR3 coding DNA: TGTGCCAGCAGCTACCGGGACTTAGACCCCCGGGAGCTGTTTTTT. Translation gives CASSYRDLDPRELFF.

The J gene is TRBJ2-1, the V gene TRBV19; 8 positions agree with TRBD1. The CDR3 covers 15 residues. Germline-derived CDR1 and CDR2 are LNHDA and SQIVND (reference sequence). The V gene end was trimmed by 1 base and the J gene end by 8 bases; junction bases not matched to a gene: 7. CDR3 coding DNA: TGTGCCAGTAGTATAGTGGGACAGGATGGTTATGAGCAGTTCTTC. This gives the protein CASSIVGQDGYEQFF.

The chain uses TRBV30 and TRBJ1-1; a weak D match, TRBD1 (5 bases). V gave up 5 bases and J gave up 2 bases, with 18 bases separating them. Germline CDR1 GTSNPN, CDR2 SVGIG (reference sequence). The CDR3 sequence is 15 residues long. The CDR3 here is CAWGPYVGGNTEAFF. CDR3 coding DNA: TGTGCCTGGGGCCCGTATGTCGGGGGAAACACTGAAGCTTTCTTT.

CDR3 in amino acids: CASSWAQNTEAFF. The CDR3, as DNA: TGTGCCAGCAGTTGGGCCCAGAACACTGAAGCTTTCTTT. V is TRBV6-2 or TRBV6-3 and J is TRBJ1-1; D is uncertain. This CDR3 contains 13 residues. Germline V CDR1 and CDR2: MNHEY, SVGEGT. Trimming took off 4 bases at V and 1 base at J, with 7 bases between the two ends.